This TCR beta chain was recorded in a study of cytomegalovirus exposure and HLA in healthy donors. Study-wide results and caveats: The study listed approximately 160 cytomegalovirus-associated TCR beta chains. It was reported that the classifier diagnosed cytomegalovirus status with high specificity and sensitivity in both the original and validation cohorts. In vitro experiments confirmed that three CMV-associated chains were specific for CMV antigens.

Profiling relied on immunoSEQ multiplex PCR, and the TCRdb table lists in-frame clones only, not all of them. The table has roughly 130,000 clones, about nine tenths seen once. Of note for this clone: Its matching antigen is unknown.

CDR3 length: 14 residues. Germline V gene data show CDR1 as SGHNT and CDR2 as YYREEE (reference sequence). Trimming cost V 0 bases and J 6 bases; bases outside gene matches: 0. The donors were members of the validation cohort comprising approximately 110 subjects, separate from the approximately 630-subject first cohort. The source material was PBMCs. This clonotype was obtained from a woman in her 30s in good health and CMV-seropositive. The V and J genes are TRBV5-4 and TRBJ1-6, with 7 bases aligning to TRBD1. CDR3 coding DNA: TGTGCCAGCAGCTTGGGACAGGGTAATTCACCCCTCCACTTT. Translated: CASSLGQGNSPLHF.